These 24 T cell receptor beta chains came from one sample sequenced in a study of shared clonotypes between healthy human individuals. Clones were sequenced by immunoSEQ multiplex PCR, and TCRdb holds only the in-frame ones, with some missing. The table has about 2.4 million clones, 93% seen once; the top ten hold approximately 0.36%. The source material was naive CD4+ T cells from PBMCs. The subset: CD45RA+ positively selected. These receptors were taken from a young man in good health. Some clones in this sample may be carry-over from other donors' samples.

V and J are TRBV5-6 and TRBJ1-1; weak D call: TRBD1 (6 bases). Germline lookup yields CDR1 SGHDT and CDR2 YYEEEE. V was clipped by 4 bases and J by 7 bases, with 20 bases between them. This CDR3 spans 15 amino acids. Here the CDR3 reads CASSSHPLRGGEAFF. In DNA, the CDR3 is TGTGCCAGCAGCAGCCACCCCCTCAGGGGAGGTGAAGCTTTCTTT.

This sequence joins TRBV7-9 and TRBJ1-2; 10 positions match TRBD1. With 5 bases clipped from V and 6 bases from J, the junction kept 6 bases outside the gene matches. There are 14 residues in the CDR3. Looked up from germline, CDR1 is SEHNR and CDR2 is FQNEAQ (reference sequence). The CDR3 DNA sequence: TGTGCCAGCAGCGTCTCGGGACAGGGGCATGGCTACACCTTC. Translating gives CASSVSGQGHGYTF.

The chain carries TRBV7-3 and TRBJ2-2; 7 nucleotides line up with TRBD1. The trim removed 6 bases at V and 2 bases at J, leaving 12 bases unmatched. CDR3 length: 17 residues. The germline CDR1 and CDR2 sequences are SGHTA and FQGTGA. CDR3 bases: TGTGCCAGCAGACCCACTGCCGGGACAGCAAACACCGGGGAGCTGTTTTTT. This gives the protein CASRPTAGTANTGELFF.

The chain combines TRBV10-3 with TRBJ1-3; 7 nucleotides match TRBD1. With 4 bases clipped from V and 0 bases from J, the junction kept 6 bases outside the gene matches. This CDR3 region has 16 residues. CDR1 and CDR2 (germline): ENHRY, SYGVKD. The CDR3 nucleotides read TGTGCCATCAGTGGGGGGGGACAGACCTCTGGAAACACCATATATTTT. Translation: CAISGGGQTSGNTIYF.

V gene TRBV18 combines with J gene TRBJ1-1, with D possibly being TRBD1 (5 bases). V was cut by 3 bases and J by 4 bases, with 24 bases left in between. Germline V gives CDR1 KGHSH, CDR2 LQKENI. This CDR3 is built from 18 residues. CDR3 sequence: CASSPLSSYGGRGTEAFF. In DNA, the CDR3 is TGTGCCAGCTCACCGTTGTCTTCTTATGGGGGGAGAGGCACTGAAGCTTTCTTT.

V gene TRBV7-9 combines with J gene TRBJ2-3; TRBD1 aligns across 9 bases. The germline V gene encodes CDR1 SEHNR and CDR2 FQNEAQ (reference sequence). The CDR3 is 15 amino acids. The V segment lost 5 bases and the J segment 0 bases; nucleotides outside the gene matches: 3. The CDR3 bases are TGTGCCAGCAGCACCGGGACAGGGAGCACAGATACGCAGTATTTT. The encoded protein is CASSTGTGSTDTQYF.

The chain carries TRBV4-2 and TRBJ2-5, with TRBD1 as a possible D gene (6 bases). CDR3 length: 14 residues. CDR1 is LGHNA, CDR2 YNFKEQ, per germline. Trimming stripped 3 bases from V and 2 bases from J, with 10 bases between. CDR3 nucleotide sequence: TGTGCCAGCAGCCACATGGACAGACAAGAGACCCAGTACTTC. It is translated as CASSHMDRQETQYF.

The chain combines TRBV6-6 with TRBJ2-3; weak D call: TRBD1 (6 bases). This CDR3 is built from 15 residues. Germline assignment: CDR1 MNHNY and CDR2 SVGAGI (reference sequence). V shed 5 bases and J shed 3 bases, with 15 bases lying between them. Here the CDR3 reads CASSPVKTGTDTQYF. The DNA of the CDR3 is TGTGCCAGCAGTCCTGTGAAAACAGGGACAGATACGCAGTATTTT.

V and J are TRBV5-1 and TRBJ2-1; 10 nucleotides align to TRBD2. Trimming took 0 bases from V and 7 from J; bases not matched to a gene: 10. Germline-derived CDR1 and CDR2 are SGHRS and YFSETQ. This CDR3 contains 17 residues. CDR3 residues: CASSLGSSGSGTNEQFF. CDR3 coding DNA: TGCGCCAGCAGCTTGGGGTCTAGCGGGAGTGGCACGAATGAGCAGTTCTTC.

This chain joins TRBV5-1 and TRBJ1-5; 10 nucleotides align to TRBD1. V trimming: 3 bases; J trimming: 5 bases; junction bases outside the gene matches: 2. The CDR3 totals 14 residues. The germline V gene has CDR1 SGHRS and CDR2 YFSETQ. The CDR3 here is CASSWGTGDQPQHF. The CDR3 region has the DNA TGCGCCAGCAGCTGGGGGACAGGGGATCAGCCCCAGCATTTT.

The V call is TRBV7-2, the J call TRBJ1-1, with D possibly being TRBD1 (5 bases). Trimming cost V 1 base and J 7 bases, with 13 bases left between them. The CDR3 spans 14 residues. Germline-derived CDR1 and CDR2 are SGHTA and FQGNSA. The CDR3 DNA sequence: TGTGCCAGCAGCTTAGGGACATTTGAGGGTGAAGCTTTCTTT. Its translation: CASSLGTFEGEAFF.

This chain joins TRBV5-4 and TRBJ2-3, with 7 bases lining up with TRBD2. The CDR3 runs to 16 residues. Germline assignment: CDR1 SGHNT and CDR2 YYREEE (reference sequence). The trim removed 3 bases at V and 4 bases at J, leaving 11 bases unmatched. The CDR3 nucleotides are TGTGCCAGCAGCTCGGACCTACTAGCGTTAGCAGATACGCAGTATTTT. This codes for CASSSDLLALADTQYF.

The chain combines TRBV4-2 with TRBJ2-2, with 13 bases identical to TRBD2. V was clipped by 4 bases and J by 6 bases; unmatched bases: 11. Germline assignment: CDR1 LGHNA and CDR2 YNFKEQ. CDR3 length equals 18 residues. The CDR3 DNA is TGTGCCAGCAGCCCGCGGACTAGCGGGAGTTTTTTCCCCGGGGAGCTGTTTTTT. Its translation: CASSPRTSGSFFPGELFF.

The chain uses TRBV27 and TRBJ2-1, with D possibly being TRBD1 (5 bases). The CDR3 covers 15 residues. Trimming cost V 6 bases and J 0 bases, with 12 bases left between them. Germline CDR1 is MNHEY and CDR2 is SMNVEV (reference sequence). The CDR3 region is CASRPSGNSYNEQFF. The CDR3, as DNA: TGTGCCAGCAGACCGTCAGGGAACTCCTACAATGAGCAGTTCTTC.

This chain connects TRBV4-1 to TRBJ2-7, with D unresolved. With 3 bases removed from V and 1 base from J, the gap between germline ends came to 16 bases. CDR3 size: 16 residues. Germline CDR1 MGHRA, CDR2 YSYEKL. The CDR3 DNA follows: TGCGCCAGCAGCCACGGAGACGGAGAGAGGTCCTACGAGCAGTACTTC. Protein sequence: CASSHGDGERSYEQYF.

The chain carries TRBV28 and TRBJ2-7, with D possibly TRBD1 on 5 matching bases. The V end was cut by 7 bases, the J end by 1 base, with 20 bases between. Germline loops: CDR1 MDHEN, CDR2 SYDVKM. CDR3 length: 16 amino acids. The CDR3 protein is CASTFLGADRSYEQYF. The CDR3 DNA reads as TGTGCCAGCACCTTCCTAGGGGCGGACCGGTCCTACGAGCAGTACTTC.

Concerning this clone: The identical CDR3 is also encoded by other nucleotide sequences in the sample. The genes are TRBV28 and TRBJ1-5; 10 bases agree with TRBD1. J gave up 1 base and V 4 bases, and 4 bases lay outside the gene matches. Germline V gene sequence: CDR1 MDHEN, CDR2 SYDVKM. The CDR3 spans 16 residues. CDR3 in amino acids: CASSSPGQGSNQPQHF. The DNA for the CDR3 is TGTGCCAGCAGTTCACCGGGACAGGGGAGCAATCAGCCCCAGCATTTT.

The chain joins TRBV5-1 to TRBJ2-5; 7 nucleotides agree with TRBD1. The CDR3 spans 15 residues. CDR1 is SGHRS, CDR2 YFSETQ, per germline. With 2 bases clipped from V and 3 bases from J, the junction kept 7 bases outside the gene matches. The CDR3 loop is CASSLSQGRKETQYF. The CDR3 DNA sequence: TGCGCCAGCAGCTTATCACAGGGGCGGAAAGAGACCCAGTACTTC.

The chain uses TRBV5-1 and TRBJ1-2; D is unclear. Per germline, CDR1 SGHRS and CDR2 YFSETQ. CDR3 length: 16 residues. The V end lost 2 bases, the J end lost 8 bases, and 22 bases lay between the germline ends. The CDR3 reads CASSFGSARSAGGYTF. The DNA for the CDR3 is TGCGCCAGCAGCTTCGGGAGCGCGCGCTCTGCCGGGGGCTACACCTTC.

This clone was detected once. This rearrangement joins TRBV5-1 to TRBJ1-2; TRBD1 matches at 10 bases. Germline V lookup: CDR1 SGHRS, CDR2 YFSETQ. V lost 3 bases, J lost 11 bases, and 10 bases stayed unmatched. The CDR3 loop spans 14 amino acids. The DNA of the CDR3 is TGCGCCAGCAGCTGGGGACAGGGGATTCGCCGTTACACCTTC. Translating gives CASSWGQGIRRYTF.

The genes are TRBV29-1 and TRBJ2-1; 8 bases line up with TRBD2. There are 15 residues in the CDR3. Germline CDR1 SQVTM, CDR2 ANQGSEA. The junction had 9 bases not matched to a gene; V was cut back by 5 bases and J by 3 bases. In DNA form, the CDR3 reads TGCAGCGTTTTAGGGGTGGCGGGAGGCTACAATGAGCAGTTCTTC. Amino acid sequence: CSVLGVAGGYNEQFF.

The chain recombines TRBV5-1 with TRBJ1-2; D gene ambiguous. Per germline, CDR1 SGHRS and CDR2 YFSETQ. The CDR3 length is 14 residues. V was clipped by 6 bases and J by 4 bases, with 16 bases between them. The CDR3 DNA reads TGCGCCAGCACGAAAGACCCGGGAGTCTATGGCTACACCTTC. Its translation: CASTKDPGVYGYTF.

V is TRBV5-6 and J is TRBJ2-5; the D gene could be TRBD1 or TRBD2 (6 bases each). With 1 base removed from V and 9 bases from J, the gap between germline ends came to 19 bases. Germline CDR1 is SGHDT and CDR2 is YYEEEE. The length of the CDR3 is 15 residues. This CDR3 is CASSLREWGARAQYF. Here the CDR3 DNA reads TGTGCCAGCAGCTTGCGGGAGTGGGGGGCAAGAGCCCAGTACTTC.

This clone was seen just once. The chain carries TRBV6-5 and TRBJ2-5, with no clear D. The germline CDR1 and CDR2 sequences are MNHEY and SVGAGI. The CDR3 has 14 amino acids. Between the trimmed V and J ends, which lost 2 bases and 5 bases, there was a span of 12 bases. CDR3 region: CASSYTMEGETQYF. The CDR3 DNA sequence: TGTGCCAGCAGTTACACGATGGAAGGGGAGACCCAGTACTTC.